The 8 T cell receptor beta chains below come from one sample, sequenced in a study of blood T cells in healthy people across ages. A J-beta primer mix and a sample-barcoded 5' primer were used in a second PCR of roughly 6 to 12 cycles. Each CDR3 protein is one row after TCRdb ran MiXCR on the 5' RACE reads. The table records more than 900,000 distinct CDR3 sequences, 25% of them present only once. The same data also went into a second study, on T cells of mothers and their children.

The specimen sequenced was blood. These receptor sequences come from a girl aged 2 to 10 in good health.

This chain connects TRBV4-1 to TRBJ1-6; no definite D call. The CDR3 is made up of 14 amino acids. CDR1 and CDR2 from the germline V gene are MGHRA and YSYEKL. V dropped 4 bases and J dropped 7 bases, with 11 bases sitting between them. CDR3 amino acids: CASSPTYGNSPLHF. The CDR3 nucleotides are TGCGCCAGCAGCCCAACTTATGGCAATTCACCCCTCCACTTT.

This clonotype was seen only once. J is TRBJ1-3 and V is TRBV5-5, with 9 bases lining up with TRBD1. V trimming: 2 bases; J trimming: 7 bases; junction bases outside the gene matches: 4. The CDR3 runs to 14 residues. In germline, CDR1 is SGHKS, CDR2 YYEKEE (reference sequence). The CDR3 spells CASSFGQGRNTIYF. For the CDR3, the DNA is TGTGCCAGCAGCTTCGGACAGGGGAGGAACACCATATATTTT.

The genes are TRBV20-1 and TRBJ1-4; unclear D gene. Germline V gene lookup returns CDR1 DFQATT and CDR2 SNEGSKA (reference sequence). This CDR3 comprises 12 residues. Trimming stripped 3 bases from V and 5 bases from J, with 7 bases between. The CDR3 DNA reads TGCAGTGCTAGTTTCCTAAATGAAAAACTGTTTTTT. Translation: CSASFLNEKLFF.

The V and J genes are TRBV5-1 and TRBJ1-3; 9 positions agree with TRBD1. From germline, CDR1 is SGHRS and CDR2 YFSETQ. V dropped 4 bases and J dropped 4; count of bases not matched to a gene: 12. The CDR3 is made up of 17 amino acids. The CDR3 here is CASSPSPGQGGGNTIYF. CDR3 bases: TGCGCCAGCAGCCCTTCTCCGGGACAGGGAGGAGGAAACACCATATATTTT.

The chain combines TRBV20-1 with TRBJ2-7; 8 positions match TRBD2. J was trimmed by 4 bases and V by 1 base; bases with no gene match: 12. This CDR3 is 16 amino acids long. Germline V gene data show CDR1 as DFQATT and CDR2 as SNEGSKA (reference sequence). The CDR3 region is CSARGVGAGERYEQYF. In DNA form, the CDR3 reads TGCAGTGCTAGAGGGGTAGGAGCGGGAGAAAGGTACGAGCAGTACTTC.

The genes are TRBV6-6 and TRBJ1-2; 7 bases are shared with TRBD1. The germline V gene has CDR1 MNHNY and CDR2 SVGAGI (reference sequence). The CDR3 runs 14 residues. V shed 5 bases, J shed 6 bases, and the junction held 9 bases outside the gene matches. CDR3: CASSEVTGRDGYTF. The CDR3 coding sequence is TGTGCCAGCAGTGAGGTGACAGGGCGGGATGGCTACACCTTC.

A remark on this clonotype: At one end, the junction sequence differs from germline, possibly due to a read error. For the CDR3, the DNA is TGTGCCAGCAGCGTAGCCTATAGCTCCTACAATGAGCAGTTCTTC. It codes for CASSVAYSSYNEQFF. J is TRBJ2-5 and V is TRBV7-9; D is uncertain. The assigned J gene may be wrong: the sequence end matches TRBJ2-1 better. The CDR3 spans 15 residues. Looked up from germline, CDR1 is SEHNR and CDR2 is FQNEAQ (reference sequence).

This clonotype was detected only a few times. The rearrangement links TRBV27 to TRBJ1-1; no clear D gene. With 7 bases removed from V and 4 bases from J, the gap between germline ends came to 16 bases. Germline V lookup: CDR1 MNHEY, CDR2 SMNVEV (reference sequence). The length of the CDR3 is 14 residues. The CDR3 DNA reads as TGTGCCAGCAAAAGAAGAGAGGGAAGCACTGAAGCTTTCTTT. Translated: CASKRREGSTEAFF.